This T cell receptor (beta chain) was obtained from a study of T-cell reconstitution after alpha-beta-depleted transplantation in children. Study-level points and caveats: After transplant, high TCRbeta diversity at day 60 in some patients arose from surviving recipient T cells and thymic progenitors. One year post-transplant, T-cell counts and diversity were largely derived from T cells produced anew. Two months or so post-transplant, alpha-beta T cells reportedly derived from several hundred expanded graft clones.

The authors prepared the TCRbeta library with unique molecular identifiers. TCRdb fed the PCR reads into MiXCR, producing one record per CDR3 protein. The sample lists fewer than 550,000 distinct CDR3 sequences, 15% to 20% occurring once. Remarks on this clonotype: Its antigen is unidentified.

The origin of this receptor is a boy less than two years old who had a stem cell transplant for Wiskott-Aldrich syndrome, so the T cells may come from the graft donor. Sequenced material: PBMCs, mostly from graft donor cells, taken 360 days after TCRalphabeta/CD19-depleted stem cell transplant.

CDR3 amino acids: CASRTGTVNEKLFF. In nucleotides, the CDR3 is TGCGCCAGCAGGACCGGGACAGTTAATGAAAAACTGTTTTTT. J is TRBJ1-4 and V is TRBV5-1; 7 bases are a match to TRBD1. CDR1 is SGHRS and CDR2 is YFSETQ in the germline V gene. The CDR3 contains 14 residues. J lost 4 bases, V lost 5 bases, and 5 bases had no gene match.